Each of the 3 T cell receptor beta chains below was sequenced from the same sample in a study of T cells in Graves' hyperthyroidism and ophthalmopathy. The CDR3 regions of TCR beta were amplified from RNA transcripts. Carried out on the TCR CDR3, a first-round RT-PCR used the HTBI primer set. TCRdb used MiXCR to reprocess the multiplex PCR reads, holding one entry per CDR3 protein. The repertoire holds approximately 410,000 distinct CDR3 sequences, with roughly 13% as singletons. The source material was blood. All receptors derive from a woman aged 18-35 years with Graves' hyperthyroidism.

On this clonotype: A read error is possible here, since a much larger clone lies one base away. V gene TRBV6-1 combines with J gene TRBJ1-1; D is unresolved. The CDR3 spans 11 residues. Germline V gene lookup returns CDR1 MNHNS and CDR2 SASEGT. Trimming shortened V by 5 bases and J by 3 bases, and 4 bases separated the two germline ends. CDR3 DNA: TGTGCCAGCAGTTCATACACTGAAGCTTTCTTT. The encoded protein is CASSSYTEAFF.

This clonotype has at least ten counts. The chain has TRBV7-9 and TRBJ2-3; 7 bases match TRBD2. This CDR3 region has 16 residues. CDR1 is SEHNR, CDR2 FQNEAQ, per germline (reference sequence). The V and J ends lost 5 bases and 2 bases, in that order; junction bases with no gene match: 10. In DNA, the CDR3 is TGTGCCAGCAGCCCCGCGCTAAAGCGGGACACAGATACGCAGTATTTT. It translates to CASSPALKRDTDTQYF.

In this sample, this clonotype turned up a few times. V usage is TRBV2 and J usage is TRBJ2-7; 8 positions agree with TRBD2. The J segment lost 6 bases and the V segment lost 1 base, leaving 5 bases of the junction unmatched. Germline V gene data show CDR1 as SNHLY and CDR2 as FYNNEI. The CDR3 has 14 amino acids. The CDR3 region has the DNA TGTGCCAGCAGTGAAGTGTGGACTAGCCCCGAGCAGTACTTC. Its protein product is CASSEVWTSPEQYF.